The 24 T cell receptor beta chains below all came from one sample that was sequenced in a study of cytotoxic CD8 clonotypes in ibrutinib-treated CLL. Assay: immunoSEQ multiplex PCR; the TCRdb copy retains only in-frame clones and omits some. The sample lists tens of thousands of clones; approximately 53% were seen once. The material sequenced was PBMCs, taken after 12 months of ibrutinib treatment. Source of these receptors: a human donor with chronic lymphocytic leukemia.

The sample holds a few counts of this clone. CDR3 DNA sequence: TGTGCCAGCAGTTCCCTCAGCGGGGCCTCCTACGAGCAGTACTTC. Translated, it gives CASSSLSGASYEQYF. The chain carries TRBV28 and TRBJ2-7; TRBD2 aligns across 7 bases. The junction had 6 bases not matched to a gene; V was cut back by 4 bases and J by 0 bases. Germline V gives CDR1 MDHEN, CDR2 SYDVKM. This CDR3 spans 15 amino acids.

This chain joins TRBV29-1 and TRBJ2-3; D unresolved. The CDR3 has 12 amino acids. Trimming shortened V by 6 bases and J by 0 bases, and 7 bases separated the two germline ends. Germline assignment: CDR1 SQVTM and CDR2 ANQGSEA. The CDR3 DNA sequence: TGCAGCGTGTACGGGAGCACAGATACGCAGTATTTT. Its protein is CSVYGSTDTQYF.

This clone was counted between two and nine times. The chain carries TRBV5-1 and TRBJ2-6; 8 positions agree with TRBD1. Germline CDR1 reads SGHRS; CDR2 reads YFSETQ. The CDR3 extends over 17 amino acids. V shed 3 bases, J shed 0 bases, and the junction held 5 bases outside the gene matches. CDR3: CASSSGQASSGANVLTF. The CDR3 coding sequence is TGCGCCAGCAGCTCGGGACAGGCCAGCTCTGGGGCCAACGTCCTGACTTTC.

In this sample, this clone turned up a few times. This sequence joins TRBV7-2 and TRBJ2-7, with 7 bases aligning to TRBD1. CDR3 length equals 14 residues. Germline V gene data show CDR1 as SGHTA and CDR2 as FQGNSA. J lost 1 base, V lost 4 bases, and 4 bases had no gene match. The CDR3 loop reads CASSYRDSSYEQYF. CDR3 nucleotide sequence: TGTGCCAGCAGCTACCGGGACAGTTCCTACGAGCAGTACTTC.

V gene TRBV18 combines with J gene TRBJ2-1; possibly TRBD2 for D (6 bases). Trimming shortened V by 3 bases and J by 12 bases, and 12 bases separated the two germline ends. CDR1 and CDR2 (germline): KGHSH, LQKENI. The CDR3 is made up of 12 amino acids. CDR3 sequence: CASSPRPEGQFF. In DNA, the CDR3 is TGTGCCAGCTCACCGCGACCGGAGGGGCAGTTCTTC.

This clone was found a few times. DNA for the CDR3: TGCAGCGTTGGACCGGGACAGAGCACAGATACGCAGTATTTT. Translated: CSVGPGQSTDTQYF. The chain is built from TRBV29-1 and TRBJ2-3; 7 bases are a match to TRBD1. Per germline, CDR1 SQVTM and CDR2 ANQGSEA. This CDR3 comprises 14 residues. The V segment lost 4 bases and the J segment 0 bases; nucleotides outside the gene matches: 4.

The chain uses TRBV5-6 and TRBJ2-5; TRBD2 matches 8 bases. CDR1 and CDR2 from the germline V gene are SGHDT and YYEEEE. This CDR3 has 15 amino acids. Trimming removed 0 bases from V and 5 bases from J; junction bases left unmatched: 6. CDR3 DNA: TGTGCCAGCAGCTTGGCCGGGACTAGAGAGGAGACCCAGTACTTC. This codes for CASSLAGTREETQYF.

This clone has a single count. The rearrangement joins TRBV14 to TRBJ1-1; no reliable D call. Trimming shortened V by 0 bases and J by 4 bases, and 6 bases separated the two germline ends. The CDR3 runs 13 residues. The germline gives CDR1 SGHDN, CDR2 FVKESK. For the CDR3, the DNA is TGTGCCAGCAGCCAAGAACGGGGCACTGAAGCTTTCTTT. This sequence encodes CASSQERGTEAFF.

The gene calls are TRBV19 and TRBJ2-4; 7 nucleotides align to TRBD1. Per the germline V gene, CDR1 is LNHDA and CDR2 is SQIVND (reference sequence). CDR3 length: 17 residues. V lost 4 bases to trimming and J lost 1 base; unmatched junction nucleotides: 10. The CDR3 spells CASSTLNRGTAKNIQYF. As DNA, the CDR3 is TGTGCCAGTAGTACCCTCAACAGGGGAACGGCCAAAAACATTCAGTACTTC.

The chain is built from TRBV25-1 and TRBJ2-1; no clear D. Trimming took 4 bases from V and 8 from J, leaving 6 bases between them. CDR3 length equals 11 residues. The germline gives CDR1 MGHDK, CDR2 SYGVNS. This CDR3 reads CASSVVDEQFF. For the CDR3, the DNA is TGTGCCAGCAGTGTAGTGGATGAGCAGTTCTTC.

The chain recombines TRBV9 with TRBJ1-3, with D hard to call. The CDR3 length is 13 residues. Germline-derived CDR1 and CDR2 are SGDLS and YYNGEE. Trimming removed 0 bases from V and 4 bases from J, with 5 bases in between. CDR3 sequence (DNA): TGTGCCAGCAGCGTAGTAGGCGGAAACACCATATATTTT. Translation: CASSVVGGNTIYF.

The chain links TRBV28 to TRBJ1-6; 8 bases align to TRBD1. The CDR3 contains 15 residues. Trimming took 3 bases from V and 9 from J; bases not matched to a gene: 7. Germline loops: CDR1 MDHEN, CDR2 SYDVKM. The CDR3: CASSLQGAPGSPLHF. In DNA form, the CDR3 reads TGTGCCAGCAGTTTGCAGGGGGCGCCTGGTTCACCCCTCCACTTT.

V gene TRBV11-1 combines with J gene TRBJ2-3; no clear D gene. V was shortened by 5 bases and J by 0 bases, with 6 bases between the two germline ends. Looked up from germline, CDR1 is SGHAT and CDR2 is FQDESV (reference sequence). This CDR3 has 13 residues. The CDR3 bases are TGTGCCAGCAGCCCTGGGAGCACAGATACGCAGTATTTT. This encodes CASSPGSTDTQYF.

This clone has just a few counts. This chain's CDR3 is CASSSTRGPRNEQYF. CDR3 DNA sequence: TGTGCCAGCAGCTCCACCAGGGGACCTCGGAACGAGCAGTACTTC. V and J are TRBV5-6 and TRBJ2-7, with D possibly being TRBD1 (6 bases). This CDR3 contains 15 residues. The germline V and J ends were trimmed by 3 bases and 5 bases, with 18 bases remaining between them. The V gene's germline CDR1 is SGHDT and CDR2 YYEEEE.

The chain's CDR3 is CASSLLRFYEQYF. CDR3 DNA sequence: TGCGCCAGCAGCCTCCTTAGGTTCTACGAGCAGTACTTC. The rearrangement uses TRBV5-1 and TRBJ2-7; D gene uncertain. V was pared by 4 bases and J by 3 bases, with 11 bases between. CDR3 length: 13 residues. Germline V gives CDR1 SGHRS, CDR2 YFSETQ.

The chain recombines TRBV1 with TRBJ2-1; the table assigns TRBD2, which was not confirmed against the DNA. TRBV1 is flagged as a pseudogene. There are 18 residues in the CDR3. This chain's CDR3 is CTSSQDPRLAGVSDEQFF. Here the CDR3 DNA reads TGCACCAGCAGCCAAGATCCGCGGCTAGCGGGAGTTTCAGATGAGCAGTTCTTC.

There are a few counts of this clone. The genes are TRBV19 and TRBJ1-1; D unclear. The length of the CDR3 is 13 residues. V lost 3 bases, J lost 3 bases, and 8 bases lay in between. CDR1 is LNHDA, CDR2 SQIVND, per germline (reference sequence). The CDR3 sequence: CASSINQYTEAFF. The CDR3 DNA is TGTGCCAGTAGTATCAACCAGTACACTGAAGCTTTCTTT.

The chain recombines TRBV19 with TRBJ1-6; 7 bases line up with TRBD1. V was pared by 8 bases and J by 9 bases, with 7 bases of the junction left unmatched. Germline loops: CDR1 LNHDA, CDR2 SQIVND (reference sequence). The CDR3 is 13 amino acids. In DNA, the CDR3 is TGTGCCAGTCAGGGGGGCGCCGGTTCACCCCTCCACTTT. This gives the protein CASQGGAGSPLHF.

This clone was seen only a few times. CDR3 nucleotides: TGTGCCAGCAGTGAAGCGGACGATACCTACGAGCAGTACTTC. Encoded protein: CASSEADDTYEQYF. This rearrangement joins TRBV6-1 to TRBJ2-7; unclear D gene. The CDR3 covers 14 residues. The ends were cut back, 0 bases at V and 2 bases at J, with 8 bases in the middle. The germline CDR1 and CDR2 sequences are MNHNS and SASEGT.

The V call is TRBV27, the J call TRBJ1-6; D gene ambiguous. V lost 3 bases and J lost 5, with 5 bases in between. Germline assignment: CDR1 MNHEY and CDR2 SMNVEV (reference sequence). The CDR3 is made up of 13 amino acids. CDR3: CASSFEHNSPLHF. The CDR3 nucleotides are TGTGCCAGCAGTTTTGAGCATAATTCACCCCTCCACTTT.

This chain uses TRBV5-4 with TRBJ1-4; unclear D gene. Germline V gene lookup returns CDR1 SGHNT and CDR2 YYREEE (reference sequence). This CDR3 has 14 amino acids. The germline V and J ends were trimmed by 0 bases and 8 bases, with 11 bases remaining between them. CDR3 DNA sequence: TGTGCCAGCAGCTTGGGAGGGCCGGGGGAAAAACTGTTTTTT. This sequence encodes CASSLGGPGEKLFF. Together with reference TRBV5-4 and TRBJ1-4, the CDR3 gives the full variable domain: ETGVTQSPTHLIKTRGQQVTLRCSSQSGHNTVSWYQQALGQGPQFIFQYYREEENGRGNFPPRFSGLQFPNYSSELNVNALELDDSALYLCASSLGGPGEKLFFGSGTQLSVL.

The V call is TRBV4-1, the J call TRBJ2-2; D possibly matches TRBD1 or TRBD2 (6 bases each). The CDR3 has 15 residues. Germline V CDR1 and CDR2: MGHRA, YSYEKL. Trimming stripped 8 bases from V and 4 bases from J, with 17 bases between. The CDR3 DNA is TGCGCCAGCTCCCAAGGGGGGCTAGGCACCGGGGAGCTGTTTTTT. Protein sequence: CASSQGGLGTGELFF.

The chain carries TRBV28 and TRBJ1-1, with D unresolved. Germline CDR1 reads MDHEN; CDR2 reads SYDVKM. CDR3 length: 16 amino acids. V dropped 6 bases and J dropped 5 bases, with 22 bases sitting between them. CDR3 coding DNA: TGTGCCAGCAGCTCCCTGAGGGCGTTGGTGGGAACTGAAGCTTTCTTT. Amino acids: CASSSLRALVGTEAFF.

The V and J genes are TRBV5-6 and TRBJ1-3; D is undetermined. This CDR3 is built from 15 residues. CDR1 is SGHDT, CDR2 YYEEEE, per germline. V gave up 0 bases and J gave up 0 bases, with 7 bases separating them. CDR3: CASSLAQVSGNTIYF. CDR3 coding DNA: TGTGCCAGCAGCTTGGCCCAGGTCTCTGGAAACACCATATATTTT.